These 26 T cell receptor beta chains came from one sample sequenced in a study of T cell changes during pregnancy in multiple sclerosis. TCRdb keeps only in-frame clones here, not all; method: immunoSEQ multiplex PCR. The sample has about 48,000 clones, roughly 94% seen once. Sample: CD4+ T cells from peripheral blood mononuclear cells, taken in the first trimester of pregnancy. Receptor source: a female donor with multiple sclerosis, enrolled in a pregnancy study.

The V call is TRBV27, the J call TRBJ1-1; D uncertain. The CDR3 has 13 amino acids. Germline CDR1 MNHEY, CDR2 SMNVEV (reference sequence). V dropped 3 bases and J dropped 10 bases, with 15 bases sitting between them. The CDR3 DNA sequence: TGTGCCAGCAGTTTTATTGGGGTGAGCGGAGCTTTCTTT. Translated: CASSFIGVSGAFF.

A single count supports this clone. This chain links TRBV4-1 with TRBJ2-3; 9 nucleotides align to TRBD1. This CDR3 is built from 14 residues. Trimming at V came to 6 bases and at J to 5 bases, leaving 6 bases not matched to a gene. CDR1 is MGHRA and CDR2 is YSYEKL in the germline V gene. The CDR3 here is CASRRTGGRDTQYF. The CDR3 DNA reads TGCGCCAGCAGAAGAACAGGGGGCAGAGATACGCAGTATTTT.

CDR3 nucleotide sequence: TGTGCCATCAGTGAACAGGGGGAGCAGCCCCAGCATTTT. Translating gives CAISEQGEQPQHF. The V gene is TRBV10-3, the J gene TRBJ1-5; 8 nucleotides agree with TRBD1. This CDR3 contains 13 residues. Germline assignment: CDR1 ENHRY and CDR2 SYGVKD. Trimming cost V 3 bases and J 7 bases; bases outside gene matches: 2.

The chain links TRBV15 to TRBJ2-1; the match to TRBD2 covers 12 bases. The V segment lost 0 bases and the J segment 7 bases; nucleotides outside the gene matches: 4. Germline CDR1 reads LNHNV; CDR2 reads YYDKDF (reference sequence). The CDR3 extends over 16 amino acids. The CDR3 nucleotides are TGTGCCACCAGCAGAGATGGTCTAGCGGGGGGGAATGAGCAGTTCTTC. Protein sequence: CATSRDGLAGGNEQFF.

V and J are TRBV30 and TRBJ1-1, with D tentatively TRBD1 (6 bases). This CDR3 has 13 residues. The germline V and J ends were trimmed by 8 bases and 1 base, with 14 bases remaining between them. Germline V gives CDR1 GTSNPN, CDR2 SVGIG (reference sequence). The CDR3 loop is CATETQGNTEAFF. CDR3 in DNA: TGTGCCACAGAAACACAGGGGAACACTGAAGCTTTCTTT.

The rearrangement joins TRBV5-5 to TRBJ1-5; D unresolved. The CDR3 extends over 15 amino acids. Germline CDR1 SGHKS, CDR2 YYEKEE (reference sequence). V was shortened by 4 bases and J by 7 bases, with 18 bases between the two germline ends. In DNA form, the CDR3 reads TGTGCCAGCAGCCCCCACCTTAATCAGGAACAGCCCCAGCATTTT. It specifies CASSPHLNQEQPQHF.

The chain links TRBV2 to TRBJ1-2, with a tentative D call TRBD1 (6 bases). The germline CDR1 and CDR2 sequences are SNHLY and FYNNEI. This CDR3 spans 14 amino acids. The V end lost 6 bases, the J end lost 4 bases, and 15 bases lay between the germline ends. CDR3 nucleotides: TGTGCCAGCAGCGCACAGGGTACGCTCTATGGCTACACCTTC. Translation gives CASSAQGTLYGYTF.

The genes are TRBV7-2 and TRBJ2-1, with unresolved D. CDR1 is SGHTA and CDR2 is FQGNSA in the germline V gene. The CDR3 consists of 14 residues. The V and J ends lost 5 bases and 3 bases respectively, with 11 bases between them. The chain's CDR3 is CASSRQTVYNEQFF. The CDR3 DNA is TGTGCCAGCAGCCGCCAAACAGTCTACAATGAGCAGTTCTTC.

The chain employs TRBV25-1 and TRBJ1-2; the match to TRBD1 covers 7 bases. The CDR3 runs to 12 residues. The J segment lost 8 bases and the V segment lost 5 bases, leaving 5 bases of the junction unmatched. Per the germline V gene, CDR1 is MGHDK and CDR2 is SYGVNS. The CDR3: CASSKGAGGYTF. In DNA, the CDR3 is TGTGCCAGCAGTAAGGGGGCCGGAGGCTACACCTTC.

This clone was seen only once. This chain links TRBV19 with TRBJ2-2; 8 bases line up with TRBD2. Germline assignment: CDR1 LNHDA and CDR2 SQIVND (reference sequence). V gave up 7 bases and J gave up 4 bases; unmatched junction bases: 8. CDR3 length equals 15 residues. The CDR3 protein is CASMRAGVGTGELFF. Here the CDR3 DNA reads TGTGCCAGTATGAGAGCGGGGGTAGGCACCGGGGAGCTGTTTTTT.

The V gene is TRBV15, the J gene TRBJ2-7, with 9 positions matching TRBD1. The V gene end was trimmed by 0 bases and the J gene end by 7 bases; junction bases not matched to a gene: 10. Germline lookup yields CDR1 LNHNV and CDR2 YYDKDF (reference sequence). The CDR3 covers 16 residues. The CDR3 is CATSREKTGGLGEQYF. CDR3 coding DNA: TGTGCCACCAGCAGAGAAAAGACAGGGGGATTGGGAGAGCAGTACTTC.

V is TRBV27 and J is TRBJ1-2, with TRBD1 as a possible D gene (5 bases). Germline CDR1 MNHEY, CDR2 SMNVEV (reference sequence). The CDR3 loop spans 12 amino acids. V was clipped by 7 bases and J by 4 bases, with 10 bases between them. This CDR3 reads CASTGGGYGYTF. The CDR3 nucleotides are TGTGCCAGCACGGGGGGGGGCTATGGCTACACCTTC.

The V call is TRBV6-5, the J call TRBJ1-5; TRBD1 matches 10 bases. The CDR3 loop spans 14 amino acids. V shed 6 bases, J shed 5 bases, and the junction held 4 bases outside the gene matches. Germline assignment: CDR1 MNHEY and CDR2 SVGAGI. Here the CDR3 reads CASSGQGGYQPQHF. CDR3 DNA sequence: TGTGCCAGCAGCGGACAGGGGGGATATCAGCCCCAGCATTTT.

CDR3 coding DNA: TGTGCCAGCAGCTTAAGATCGAGGGAAGATGGCTACACCTTC. Amino acids: CASSLRSREDGYTF. J is TRBJ1-2 and V is TRBV7-9; D uncertain. The CDR3 consists of 14 residues. V was pared by 2 bases and J by 6 bases, with 13 bases between. Germline loops: CDR1 SEHNR, CDR2 FQNEAQ (reference sequence).

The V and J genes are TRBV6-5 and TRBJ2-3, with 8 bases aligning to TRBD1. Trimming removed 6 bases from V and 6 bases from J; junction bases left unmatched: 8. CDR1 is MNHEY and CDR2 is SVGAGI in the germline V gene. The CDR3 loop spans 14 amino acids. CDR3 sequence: CASSRTGTLDTQYF. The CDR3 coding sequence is TGTGCCAGCAGCAGGACAGGGACTTTGGATACGCAGTATTTT.

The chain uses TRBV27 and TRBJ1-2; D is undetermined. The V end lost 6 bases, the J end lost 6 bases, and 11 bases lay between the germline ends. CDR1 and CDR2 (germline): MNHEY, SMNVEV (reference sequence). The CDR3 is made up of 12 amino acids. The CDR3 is CASSSPPDGYTF. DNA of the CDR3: TGTGCCAGCAGCTCGCCGCCGGATGGCTACACCTTC.

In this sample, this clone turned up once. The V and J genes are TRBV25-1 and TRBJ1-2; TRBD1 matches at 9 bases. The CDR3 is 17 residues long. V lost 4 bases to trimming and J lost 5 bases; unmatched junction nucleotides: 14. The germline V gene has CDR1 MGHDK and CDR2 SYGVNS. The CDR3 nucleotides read TGTGCCAGCAGTGCCGGGACAGGGAGGGGAGGGCGGTATGGCTACACCTTC. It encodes CASSAGTGRGGRYGYTF.

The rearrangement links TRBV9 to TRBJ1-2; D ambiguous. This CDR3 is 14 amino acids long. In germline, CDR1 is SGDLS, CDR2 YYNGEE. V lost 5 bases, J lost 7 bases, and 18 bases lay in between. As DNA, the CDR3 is TGTGCCAGCAGGGGAGAAGAATTGGGTTTTGGCTACACCTTC. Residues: CASRGEELGFGYTF.

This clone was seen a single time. CDR3 nucleotides: TGTGCCAGCAGCCTCAGGGGTGGTGAGCAGTTCTTC. It yields the protein CASSLRGGEQFF. The gene calls are TRBV6-5 and TRBJ2-1; a possible D gene is TRBD1 (6 bases). V lost 6 bases and J 9 bases, leaving 12 bases between the germline ends. The germline V gene encodes CDR1 MNHEY and CDR2 SVGAGI. This CDR3 has 12 residues.

CDR3 DNA: TGTGCCTGGAAGATGACAGGGGTCCAGAACACCGGGGAGCTGTTTTTT. This encodes CAWKMTGVQNTGELFF. The chain recombines TRBV30 with TRBJ2-2; TRBD1 agrees at 8 bases. From germline, CDR1 is GTSNPN and CDR2 SVGIG (reference sequence). This CDR3 is 16 amino acids long. V trimming: 4 bases; J trimming: 1 base; junction bases outside the gene matches: 8.

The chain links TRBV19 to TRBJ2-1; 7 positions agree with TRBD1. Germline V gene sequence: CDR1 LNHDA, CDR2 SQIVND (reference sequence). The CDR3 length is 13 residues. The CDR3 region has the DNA TGTACGAGCCGGGACAGCGCCTACAATGAGCAGTTCTTC. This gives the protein CTSRDSAYNEQFF.

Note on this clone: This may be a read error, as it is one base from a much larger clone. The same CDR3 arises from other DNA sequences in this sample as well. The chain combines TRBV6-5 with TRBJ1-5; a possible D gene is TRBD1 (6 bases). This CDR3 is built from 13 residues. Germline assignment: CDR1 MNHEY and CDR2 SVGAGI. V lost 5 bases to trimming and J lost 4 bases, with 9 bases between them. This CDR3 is CASSGQQNQPQHF. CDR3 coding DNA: TGTGCCAGCAGTGGACAGCAAAATCAGCCCCAGCATTTT.

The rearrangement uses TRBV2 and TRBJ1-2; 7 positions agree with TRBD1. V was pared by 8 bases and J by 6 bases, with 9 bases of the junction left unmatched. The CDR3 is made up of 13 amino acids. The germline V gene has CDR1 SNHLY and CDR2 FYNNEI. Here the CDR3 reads CASRAGQVHGYTF. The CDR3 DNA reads TGTGCCAGCCGTGCTGGACAGGTCCATGGCTACACCTTC.

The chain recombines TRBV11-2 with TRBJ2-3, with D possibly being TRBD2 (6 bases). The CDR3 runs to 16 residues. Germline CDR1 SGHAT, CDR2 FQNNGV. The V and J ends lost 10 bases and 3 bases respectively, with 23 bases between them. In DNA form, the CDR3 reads TGTGCCACCCCTTCTGATAGCGGTGCCCTAACAGATACGCAGTATTTT. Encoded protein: CATPSDSGALTDTQYF.

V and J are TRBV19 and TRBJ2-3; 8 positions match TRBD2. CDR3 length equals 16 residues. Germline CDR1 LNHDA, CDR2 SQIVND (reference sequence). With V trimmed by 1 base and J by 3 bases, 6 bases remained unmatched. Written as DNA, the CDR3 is TGTGCCAGTAGTATAGCGGGGGGGGGCCGGACAGATACGCAGTATTTT. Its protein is CASSIAGGGRTDTQYF.

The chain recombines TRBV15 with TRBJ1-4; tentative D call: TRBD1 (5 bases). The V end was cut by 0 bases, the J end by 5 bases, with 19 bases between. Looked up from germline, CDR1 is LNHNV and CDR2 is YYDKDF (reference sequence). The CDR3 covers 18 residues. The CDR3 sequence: CATSRDHRTRLPNEKLFF. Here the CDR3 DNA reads TGTGCCACCAGCAGAGATCACAGGACCCGATTACCGAATGAAAAACTGTTTTTT.